The rows below give T cell receptor beta chains drawn from one sample of a study of T cells after yellow fever vaccination. TCRdb itself ran the 5' RACE reads through MiXCR, one entry per CDR3 protein. The sample holds about 340,000 distinct CDR3 sequences, 3% to 4.5% seen once. The source was PBMCs, collected 5 days after the yellow fever booster vaccination. All receptors come from a man younger than 30 who received the YFV17D yellow fever vaccine. Both conserved end residues are part of each CDR3. The D gene is left open where the match is weak. A row's size may be missing; if present it is once, few, many or a size class.

V gene	CDR3 length	J gene	D gene	clone size	CDR3 DNA	CDR3 protein
TRBV20-1	13	TRBJ2-5	TRBD1	few	TGCAGTGCTAGAAACAGGGGGCGCGGGACCCAGTACTTC	CSARNRGRGTQYF
TRBV5-1	14	TRBJ2-3	.	many	TGCGCCAGCAGCTTGGAGGCTACCACAGATACGCAGTATTTT	CASSLEATTDTQYF
TRBV6-1	17	TRBJ2-1	.	.	TGTGCCAGCAGTGAAGCCCCCTCGGGGGAGCGTGTAAATGAGCAGTTCTTC	CASSEAPSGERVNEQFF
TRBV20-1	15	TRBJ1-2	TRBD1	few	TGCAGTGCTAGAGACTGGAGCGGGACAGTCTATGGCTACACCTTC	CSARDWSGTVYGYTF
TRBV12-3/TRBV12-4	12	TRBJ2-3	.	.	TGTGCCACTCGGGGCTACACAGATACGCAGTATTTT	CATRGYTDTQYF
TRBV2	15	TRBJ2-7	.	many	TGTGCCAGCATCTCGGCTCCCGAGAGCTCCTACGAGCAGTACTTC	CASISAPESSYEQYF
TRBV20-1	13	TRBJ2-3	.	.	TGCAGTGCCGATAGTTCCGGTGCAGATACGCAGTATTTT	CSADSSGADTQYF
TRBV4-1	16	TRBJ2-3	TRBD2	.	TGCGCCAGCAGCCAAGATGGCGAGCGGGGGTCCGATACGCAGTATTTT	CASSQDGERGSDTQYF
TRBV9	16	TRBJ1-1	.	.	TGTGCCAGCAGCGTCGGGGACCCCAAGTCAGGCACTGAAGCTTTCTTT	CASSVGDPKSGTEAFF
TRBV2	13	TRBJ1-4	.	.	TGTGCCAGCATGAGGAGCGCCAATGAAAAACTGTTTTTT	CASMRSANEKLFF
TRBV7-3	15	TRBJ2-5	.	many	TGTGCCAGCAGCCTGGCGCCTGAGAGGAGGGAGACCCAGTACTTC	CASSLAPERRETQYF
TRBV29-1	12	TRBJ1-2	.	few	TGCAGCGTTGAATTGGGGGCGGGCGGCTACACCTTC	CSVELGAGGYTF
TRBV4-3	15	TRBJ2-5	.	many	TGCGCCAGCAGCCAAGATGGGTCAGTTCAAGAGACCCAGTACTTC	CASSQDGSVQETQYF
TRBV3-1	16	TRBJ2-4	.	many	TGTGCCAGCAGCGGTACCGCGGAATCGGCCAAAAACATTCAGTACTTC	CASSGTAESAKNIQYF
TRBV4-3	15	TRBJ2-7	.	few	TGCGCCAGCAGCCCGGGCCCGGCACCGGCGAACGAGCAGTACTTC	CASSPGPAPANEQYF
TRBV7-2	15	TRBJ2-1	TRBD2	few	TGTGCCAGCAGCCTTCAAGGGACTAGCGGGGGGGAGCAGTTCTTC	CASSLQGTSGGEQFF
TRBV9	14	TRBJ2-3	.	.	TGTGCCAGCAGCACTGAGAGCATCACAGATACGCAGTATTTT	CASSTESITDTQYF
TRBV19	17	TRBJ1-5	TRBD1	.	TGTGCCAGTAGTATAATCGGACAGGCATATAGCAATCAGCCCCAGCATTTT	CASSIIGQAYSNQPQHF
TRBV14	18	TRBJ2-3	TRBD2	few	TGTGCCAGCAGCCAAGAGGTGGTTAGCGGGTACCTCACAGATACGCAGTATTTT	CASSQEVVSGYLTDTQYF
TRBV12-3/TRBV12-4	14	TRBJ2-1	.	.	TGTGCCAGCGAGAGAGGGTGGTCCGACAATGAGCAGTTCTTC	CASERGWSDNEQFF
TRBV18	16	TRBJ2-3	.	few	TGTGCCAGCTCACCAGTGCTACGTCCCTCCCCAGATACGCAGTATTTT	CASSPVLRPSPDTQYF
TRBV4-1	15	TRBJ2-1	TRBD1	.	TGCGCCAGCAGCCAAGGTGACAGGGGCCACAATGAGCAGTTCTTC	CASSQGDRGHNEQFF
TRBV10-3	13	TRBJ2-7	.	.	TGTGCCATCAGTGACCCAGGGAAGCACGAGCAGTACTTC	CAISDPGKHEQYF
TRBV11-1	15	TRBJ2-5	.	.	TGTGCCAGCAGCTCCGCCAACCCCGAGGTGGAGACCCAGTACTTC	CASSSANPEVETQYF
TRBV7-8	17	TRBJ2-1	.	.	TGTGCCAGCAGCCTAGGGCCGTCCGGGTATTCCTACAATGAGCAGTTCTTC	CASSLGPSGYSYNEQFF
TRBV7-9	18	TRBJ2-5	TRBD2	.	TGTGCCAGCAGCACAACGAGCGGGGGCCCCGCCCTACGATCATCTCCGTACTTC	CASSTTSGGPALRSSPYF
TRBV11-2	12	TRBJ2-3	.	.	TGTGCCAGCAGCCCAGCCTGGGGTACGCAGTATTTT	CASSPAWGTQYF
TRBV5-1	16	TRBJ2-3	.	few	TGCGCCAGCAGCTCCCGGACAGAGCCTAGCACAGATACGCAGTATTTT	CASSSRTEPSTDTQYF
TRBV7-9	14	TRBJ2-3	.	.	TGTGCCAGCAGCTTTGGCTCCCTCGCAGTTACGCAGTATTTT	CASSFGSLAVTQYF
TRBV7-9	13	TRBJ1-2	.	many	TGTGCCAGCAGCTTGCCAGGCCTCTATGGCTACACCTTC	CASSLPGLYGYTF
TRBV18	14	TRBJ1-2	TRBD1	many	TGTGCCAGCTCGCCATTCGACAGGGGCTATGGCTACACCTTC	CASSPFDRGYGYTF
TRBV11-2	20	TRBJ2-1	TRBD2	.	TGTGCCAGCAGCTTAGCGCCCAGTACGATAAGCGGGGGCTCCTACAATGAGCAGTTCTTC	CASSLAPSTISGGSYNEQFF
TRBV7-9	14	TRBJ1-3	.	.	TGTGCCAGCAGCTTAGACGGGGGCGTACACACCATATATTTT	CASSLDGGVHTIYF
TRBV24-1	15	TRBJ2-5	.	many	TGTGCCACCAGTGATTCGGGCTCCACGGGGGAGACCCAGTACTTC	CATSDSGSTGETQYF
TRBV20-1	14	TRBJ2-5	TRBD2	few	TGCAGTGCAAAGAACCGGGGGGGCTTGGAGACCCAGTACTTC	CSAKNRGGLETQYF
TRBV5-1	15	TRBJ1-2	TRBD1	.	TGCGCCAGCAGCATGAGACAGGGGAACGGCTTTGGCTACACCTTC	CASSMRQGNGFGYTF
TRBV5-1	14	TRBJ1-2	.	many	TGCGCCAGCAAACCCCCCGGCGGGGCACTGGGCTACACCTTC	CASKPPGGALGYTF
TRBV5-4	16	TRBJ2-1	.	many	TGTGCCAGCAGCCCGAGACAGCACCACTCCTACAATGAGCAGTTCTTC	CASSPRQHHSYNEQFF
TRBV24-1	16	TRBJ2-3	.	.	TGTGCCACCAGTGACTCAAGGAGACAAGGCCCAGATACGCAGTATTTT	CATSDSRRQGPDTQYF
TRBV5-5	17	TRBJ2-3	TRBD2	few	TGTGCCAGCAGCTTCCCTAGCGGGGGAGGTGGCACAGATACGCAGTATTTT	CASSFPSGGGGTDTQYF
TRBV7-2	13	TRBJ1-5	.	many	TGTGCCAGCAGCTTTCTAGTAGATCAGCCCCAGCATTTT	CASSFLVDQPQHF
TRBV10-3	12	TRBJ2-5	.	many	TGTGCCACCGCGGGATCCCAAGAGACCCAGTACTTC	CATAGSQETQYF
TRBV12-3/TRBV12-4	11	TRBJ1-2	.	many	TGTGCCAGCAGTTTGGCCCCTGGCTACACCTTC	CASSLAPGYTF
TRBV12-3/TRBV12-4	13	TRBJ1-3	.	many	TGTGCCAGCCCGGTAACAGTGGGAAACACCATATATTTT	CASPVTVGNTIYF
TRBV13	14	TRBJ1-2	.	many	TGTGCCAGCAGCAGATTGGGACCGATCTATGGCTACACCTTC	CASSRLGPIYGYTF
TRBV29-1	13	TRBJ1-1	.	many	TGCAGCGTAACCCCCGGTGAGAACACTGAAGCTTTCTTT	CSVTPGENTEAFF
TRBV6-2/TRBV6-3	18	TRBJ2-3	TRBD1	.	TGTGCCAGCAGTTACTCGAACGAGCAGGGGGCGAAGACAGATACGCAGTATTTT	CASSYSNEQGAKTDTQYF
TRBV6-6	14	TRBJ1-5	.	few	TGTGCCAGCTATCCGGGGGGAGGCAATCAGCCCCAGCATTTT	CASYPGGGNQPQHF
TRBV24-1	12	TRBJ2-3	TRBD1	many	TGTGCCGCCAGACAGGGGAAGGGTACGCAGTATTTT	CAARQGKGTQYF
TRBV5-1	12	TRBJ2-7	.	many	TGCGCCAGCAGCTTGAACATCGGGAGGCAGTACTTC	CASSLNIGRQYF
TRBV6-6	16	TRBJ1-6	.	few	TGTGCCAGCAGTGGGAGGGTTCCTTCCTATAATTCACCCCTCCACTTT	CASSGRVPSYNSPLHF
TRBV7-9	16	TRBJ2-2	TRBD1	few	TGTGCCAGCAGCCTCCGGGACAGGGGAAACACCGGGGAGCTGTTTTTT	CASSLRDRGNTGELFF
TRBV10-3	13	TRBJ2-5	.	many	TGTGCCATCAGTGAAAGGGGGCAAGAGACCCAGTACTTC	CAISERGQETQYF